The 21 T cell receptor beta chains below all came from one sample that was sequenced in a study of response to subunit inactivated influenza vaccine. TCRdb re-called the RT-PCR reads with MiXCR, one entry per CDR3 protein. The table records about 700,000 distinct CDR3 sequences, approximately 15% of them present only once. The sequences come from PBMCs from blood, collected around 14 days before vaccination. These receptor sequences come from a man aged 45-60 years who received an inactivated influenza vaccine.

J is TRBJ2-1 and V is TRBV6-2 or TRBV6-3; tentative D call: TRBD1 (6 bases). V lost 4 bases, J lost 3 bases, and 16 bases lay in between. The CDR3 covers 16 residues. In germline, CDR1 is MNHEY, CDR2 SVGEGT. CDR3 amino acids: CASSFTAQGFYNEQFF. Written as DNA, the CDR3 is TGTGCCAGCAGTTTTACGGCTCAGGGGTTCTACAATGAGCAGTTCTTC.

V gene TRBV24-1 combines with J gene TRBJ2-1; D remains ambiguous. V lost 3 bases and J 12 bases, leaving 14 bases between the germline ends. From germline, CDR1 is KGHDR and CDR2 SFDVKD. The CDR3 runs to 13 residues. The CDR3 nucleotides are TGTGCCACCAGTGATACCGGCGGTCCTGGGCAGTTCTTC. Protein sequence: CATSDTGGPGQFF.

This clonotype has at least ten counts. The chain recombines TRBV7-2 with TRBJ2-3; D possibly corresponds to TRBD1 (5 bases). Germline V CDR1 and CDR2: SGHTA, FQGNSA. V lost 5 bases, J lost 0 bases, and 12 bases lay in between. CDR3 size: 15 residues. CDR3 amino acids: CASSPRAASTDTQYF. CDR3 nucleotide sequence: TGTGCCAGCAGCCCCAGGGCAGCCAGCACAGATACGCAGTATTTT.

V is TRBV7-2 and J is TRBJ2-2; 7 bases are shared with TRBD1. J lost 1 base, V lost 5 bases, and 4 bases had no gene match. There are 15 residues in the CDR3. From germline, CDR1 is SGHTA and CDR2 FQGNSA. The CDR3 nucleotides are TGTGCCAGCAGCAACGACAGGGTGAACACCGGGGAGCTGTTTTTT. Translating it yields CASSNDRVNTGELFF.

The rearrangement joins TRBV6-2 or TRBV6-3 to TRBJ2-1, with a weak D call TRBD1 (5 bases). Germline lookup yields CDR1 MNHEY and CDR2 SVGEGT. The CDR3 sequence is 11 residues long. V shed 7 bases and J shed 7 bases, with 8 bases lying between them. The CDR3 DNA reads TGTGCCAGCACCCAGGGAAATGAGCAGTTCTTC. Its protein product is CASTQGNEQFF.

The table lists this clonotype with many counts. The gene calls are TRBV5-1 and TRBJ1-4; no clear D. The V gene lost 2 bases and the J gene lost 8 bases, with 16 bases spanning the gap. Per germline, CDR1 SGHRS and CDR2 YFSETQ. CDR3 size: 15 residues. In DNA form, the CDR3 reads TGCGCCAGCAGCTTTGGACGCGGGCCGGCCGAAAAACTGTTTTTT. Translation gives CASSFGRGPAEKLFF. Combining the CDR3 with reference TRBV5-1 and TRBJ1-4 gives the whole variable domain KAGVTQTPRYLIKTRGQQVTLSCSPISGHRSVSWYQQTPGQGLQFLFEYFSETQRNKGNFPGRFSGRQFSNSRSEMNVSTLELGDSALYLCASSFGRGPAEKLFFGSGTQLSVL.

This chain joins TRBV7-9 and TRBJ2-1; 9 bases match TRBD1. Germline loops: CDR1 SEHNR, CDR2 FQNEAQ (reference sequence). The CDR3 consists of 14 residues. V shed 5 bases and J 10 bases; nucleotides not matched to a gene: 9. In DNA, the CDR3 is TGTGCCAGCAGCGGGTGGACAGGGGCTGACGAGCAGTTCTTC. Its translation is CASSGWTGADEQFF.

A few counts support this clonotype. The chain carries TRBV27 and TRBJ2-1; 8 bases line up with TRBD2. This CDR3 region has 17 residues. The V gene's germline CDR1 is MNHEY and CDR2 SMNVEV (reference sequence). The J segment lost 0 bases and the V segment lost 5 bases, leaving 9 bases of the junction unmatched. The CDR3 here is CASSPTLAGLSYNEQFF. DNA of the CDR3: TGTGCCAGCAGTCCCACTCTAGCGGGTCTCTCCTACAATGAGCAGTTCTTC.

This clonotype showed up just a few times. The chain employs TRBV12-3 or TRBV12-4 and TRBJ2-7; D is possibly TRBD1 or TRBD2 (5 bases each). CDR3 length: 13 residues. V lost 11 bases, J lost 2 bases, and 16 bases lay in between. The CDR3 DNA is TGTGCCGCGTCGAGGGGCAGAGCCTACGAGCAGTACTTC. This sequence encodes CAASRGRAYEQYF.

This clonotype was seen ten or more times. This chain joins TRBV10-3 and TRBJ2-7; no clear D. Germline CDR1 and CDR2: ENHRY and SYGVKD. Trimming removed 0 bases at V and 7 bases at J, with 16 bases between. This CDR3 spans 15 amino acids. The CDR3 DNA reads TGTGCCATCAGTGAGTCGTTGTCAGAGATGGGGGAGCAGTACTTC. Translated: CAISESLSEMGEQYF.

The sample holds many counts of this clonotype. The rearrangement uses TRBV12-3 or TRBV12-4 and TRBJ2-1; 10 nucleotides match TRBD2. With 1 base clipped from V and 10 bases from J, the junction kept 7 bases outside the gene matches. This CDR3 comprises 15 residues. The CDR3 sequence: CASSLGSGGPWEQFF. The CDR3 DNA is TGTGCCAGCAGTTTAGGTAGCGGGGGGCCTTGGGAGCAGTTCTTC.

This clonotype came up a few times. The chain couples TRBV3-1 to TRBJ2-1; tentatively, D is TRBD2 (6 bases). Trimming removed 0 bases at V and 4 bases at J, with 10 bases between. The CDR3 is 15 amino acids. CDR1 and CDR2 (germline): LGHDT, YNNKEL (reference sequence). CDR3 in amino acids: CASSQDYGLYNEQFF. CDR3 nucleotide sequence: TGTGCCAGCAGCCAAGATTACGGACTATACAATGAGCAGTTCTTC.

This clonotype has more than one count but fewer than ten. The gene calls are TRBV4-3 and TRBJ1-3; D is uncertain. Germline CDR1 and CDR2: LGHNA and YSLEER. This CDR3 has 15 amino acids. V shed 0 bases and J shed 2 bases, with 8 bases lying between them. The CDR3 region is CASSQDILTGNTIYF. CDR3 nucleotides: TGCGCCAGCAGCCAAGATATCTTAACTGGAAACACCATATATTTT.

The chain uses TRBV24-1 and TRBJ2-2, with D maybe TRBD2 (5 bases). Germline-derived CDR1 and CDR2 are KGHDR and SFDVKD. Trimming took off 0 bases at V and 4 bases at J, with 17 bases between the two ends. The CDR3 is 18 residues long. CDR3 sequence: CATSDLRGVLRGTGELFF. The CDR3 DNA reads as TGTGCCACCAGTGATTTGCGAGGCGTATTACGGGGCACCGGGGAGCTGTTTTTT.

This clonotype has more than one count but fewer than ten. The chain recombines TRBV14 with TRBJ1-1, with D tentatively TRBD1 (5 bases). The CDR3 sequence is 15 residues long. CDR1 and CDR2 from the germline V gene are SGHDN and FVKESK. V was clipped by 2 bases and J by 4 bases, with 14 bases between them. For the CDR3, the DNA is TGTGCCAGCAGCCAATCGACAGCCCTGAGCACTGAAGCTTTCTTT. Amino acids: CASSQSTALSTEAFF. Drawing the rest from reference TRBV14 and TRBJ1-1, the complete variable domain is EAGVTQFPSHSVIEKGQTVTLRCDPISGHDNLYWYRRVMGKEIKFLLHFVKESKQDESGMPNNRFLAERTGGTYSTLKVQPAELEDSGVYFCASSQSTALSTEAFFGQGTRLTVV.

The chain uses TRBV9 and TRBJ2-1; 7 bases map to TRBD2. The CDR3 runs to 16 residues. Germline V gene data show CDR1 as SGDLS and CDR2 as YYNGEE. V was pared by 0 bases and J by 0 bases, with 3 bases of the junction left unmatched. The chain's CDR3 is CASSVEGTNSYNEQFF. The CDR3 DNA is TGTGCCAGCAGCGTAGAGGGGACTAACTCCTACAATGAGCAGTTCTTC.

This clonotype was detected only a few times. The chain's CDR3 is CASSKGGLQETQYF. The CDR3 nucleotides are TGTGCCAGCAGCAAAGGCGGACTGCAAGAGACCCAGTACTTC. This chain uses TRBV7-2 with TRBJ2-5; TRBD2 might be the D (5 bases). Germline assignment: CDR1 SGHTA and CDR2 FQGNSA. Between the trimmed V and J ends, which lost 5 bases and 2 bases, there was a span of 12 bases. CDR3 length: 14 amino acids.

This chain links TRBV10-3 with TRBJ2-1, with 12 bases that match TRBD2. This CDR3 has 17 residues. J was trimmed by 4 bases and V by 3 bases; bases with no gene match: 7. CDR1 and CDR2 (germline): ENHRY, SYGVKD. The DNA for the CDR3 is TGTGCCATCAGTGATGTAACTAGCGGGAGGCCATACAATGAGCAGTTCTTC. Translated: CAISDVTSGRPYNEQFF.

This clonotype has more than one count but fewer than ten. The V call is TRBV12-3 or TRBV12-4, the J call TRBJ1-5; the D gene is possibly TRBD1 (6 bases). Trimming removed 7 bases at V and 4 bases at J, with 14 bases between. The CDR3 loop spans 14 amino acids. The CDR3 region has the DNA TGTGCCAGCACCATCGCTGGGACAAATCAGCCCCAGCATTTT. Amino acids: CASTIAGTNQPQHF.

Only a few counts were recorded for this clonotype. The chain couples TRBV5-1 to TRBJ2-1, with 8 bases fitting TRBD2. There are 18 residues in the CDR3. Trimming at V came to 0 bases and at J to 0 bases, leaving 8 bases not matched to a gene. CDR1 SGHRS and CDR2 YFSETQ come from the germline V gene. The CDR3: CASSLGPSGSTSYNEQFF. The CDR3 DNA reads TGCGCCAGCAGCTTGGGTCCTAGCGGGTCTACCTCCTACAATGAGCAGTTCTTC.

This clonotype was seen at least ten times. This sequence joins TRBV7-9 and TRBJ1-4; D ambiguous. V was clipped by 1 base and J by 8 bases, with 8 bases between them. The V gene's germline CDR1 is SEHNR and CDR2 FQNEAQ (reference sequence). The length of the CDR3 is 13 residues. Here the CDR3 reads CASSLGTSEKLFF. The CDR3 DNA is TGTGCCAGCAGCTTAGGGACCTCAGAAAAACTGTTTTTT. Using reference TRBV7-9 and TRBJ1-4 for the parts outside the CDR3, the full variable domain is DTGVSQNPRHKITKRGQNVTFRCDPISEHNRLYWYRQTLGQGPEFLTYFQNEAQLEKSRLLSDRFSAERPKGSFSTLEIQRTEQGDSAMYLCASSLGTSEKLFFGSGTQLSVL.